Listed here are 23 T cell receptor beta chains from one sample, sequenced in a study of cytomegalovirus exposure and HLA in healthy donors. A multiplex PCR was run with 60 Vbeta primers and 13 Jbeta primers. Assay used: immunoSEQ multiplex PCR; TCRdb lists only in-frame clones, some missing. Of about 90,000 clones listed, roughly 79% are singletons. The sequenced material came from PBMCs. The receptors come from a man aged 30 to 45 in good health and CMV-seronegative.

Here the CDR3 DNA reads TGTGCCAGCAGCTTATCGGCGGGAGAAGATACGCAGTATTTT. Amino acid sequence: CASSLSAGEDTQYF. V usage is TRBV5-4 and J usage is TRBJ2-3, with 7 positions matching TRBD2. Germline CDR1 and CDR2: SGHNT and YYREEE (reference sequence). The length of the CDR3 is 14 residues. V trimming: 2 bases; J trimming: 5 bases; junction bases outside the gene matches: 5.

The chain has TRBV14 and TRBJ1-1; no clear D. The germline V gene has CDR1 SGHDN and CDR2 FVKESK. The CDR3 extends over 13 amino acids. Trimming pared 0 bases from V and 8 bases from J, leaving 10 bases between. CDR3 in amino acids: CASSQEVRAEAFF. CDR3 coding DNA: TGTGCCAGCAGCCAAGAAGTGAGGGCCGAAGCTTTCTTT.

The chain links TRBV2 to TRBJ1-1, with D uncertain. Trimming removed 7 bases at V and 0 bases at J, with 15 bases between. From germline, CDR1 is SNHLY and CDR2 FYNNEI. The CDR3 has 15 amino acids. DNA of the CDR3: TGTGCCAGCACCCCGGAACACACAGTGAACACTGAAGCTTTCTTT. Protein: CASTPEHTVNTEAFF.

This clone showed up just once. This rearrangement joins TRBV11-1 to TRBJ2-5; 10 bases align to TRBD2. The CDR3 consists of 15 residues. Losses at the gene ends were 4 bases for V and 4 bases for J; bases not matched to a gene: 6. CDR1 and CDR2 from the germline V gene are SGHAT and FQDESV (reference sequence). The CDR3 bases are TGTGCCAGCAGCTCCCAGCGGGGGGGCCGAGAGACCCAGTACTTC. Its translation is CASSSQRGGRETQYF.

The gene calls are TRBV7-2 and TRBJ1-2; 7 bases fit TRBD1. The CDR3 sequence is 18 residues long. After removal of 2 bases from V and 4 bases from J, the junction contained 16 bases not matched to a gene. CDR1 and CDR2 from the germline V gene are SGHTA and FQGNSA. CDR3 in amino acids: CASSLNSPGAGGGYGYTF. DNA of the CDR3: TGTGCCAGCAGCTTAAATTCTCCGGGAGCAGGGGGTGGCTATGGCTACACCTTC.

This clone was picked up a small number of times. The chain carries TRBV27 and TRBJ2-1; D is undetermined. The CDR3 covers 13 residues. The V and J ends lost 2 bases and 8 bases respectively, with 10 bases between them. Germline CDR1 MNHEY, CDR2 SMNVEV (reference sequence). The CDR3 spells CASSLRRGDEQFF. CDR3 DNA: TGTGCCAGCAGTTTAAGGCGAGGCGATGAGCAGTTCTTC.

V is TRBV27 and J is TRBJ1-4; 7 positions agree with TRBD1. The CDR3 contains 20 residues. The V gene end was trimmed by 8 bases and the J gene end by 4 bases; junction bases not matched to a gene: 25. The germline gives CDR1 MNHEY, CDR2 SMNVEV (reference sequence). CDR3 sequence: CASSSKAPYTTGDSNEKLFF. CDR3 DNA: TGTGCCAGCTCCTCTAAAGCACCCTATACCACAGGGGATAGTAATGAAAAACTGTTTTTT.

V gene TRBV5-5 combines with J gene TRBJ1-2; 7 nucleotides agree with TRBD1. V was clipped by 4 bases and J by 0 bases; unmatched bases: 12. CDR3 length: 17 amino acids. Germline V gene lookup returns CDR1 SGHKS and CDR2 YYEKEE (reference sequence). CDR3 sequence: CASSPWDRASPNYGYTF. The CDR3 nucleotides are TGTGCCAGCAGCCCGTGGGACAGAGCTTCCCCTAACTATGGCTACACCTTC.

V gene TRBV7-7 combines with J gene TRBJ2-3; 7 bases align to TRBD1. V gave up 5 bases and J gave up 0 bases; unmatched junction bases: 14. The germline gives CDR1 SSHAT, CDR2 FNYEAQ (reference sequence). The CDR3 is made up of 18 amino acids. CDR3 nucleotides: TGTGCCAGCAGCCCAAGGACAGGTCAAGACTCTAGCACAGATACGCAGTATTTT. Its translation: CASSPRTGQDSSTDTQYF.

The CDR3 loop reads CATRFAGSPDTQYF. CDR3 in DNA: TGTGCCACCAGGTTTGCGGGATCGCCTGATACGCAGTATTTT. The rearrangement links TRBV15 to TRBJ2-3, with D maybe TRBD2 (6 bases). The V gene lost 6 bases and the J gene lost 6 bases, with 16 bases spanning the gap. CDR1 and CDR2 (germline): LNHNV, YYDKDF (reference sequence). The CDR3 spans 14 residues. Full variable domain (rest looked up from reference TRBV15 and TRBJ2-3): DAMVIQNPRYQVTQFGKPVTLSCSQTLNHNVMYWYQQKSSQAPKLLFHYYDKDFNNEADTPDNFQSRRPNTSFCFLDIRSPGLGDTAMYLCATRFAGSPDTQYFGPGTRLTVL.

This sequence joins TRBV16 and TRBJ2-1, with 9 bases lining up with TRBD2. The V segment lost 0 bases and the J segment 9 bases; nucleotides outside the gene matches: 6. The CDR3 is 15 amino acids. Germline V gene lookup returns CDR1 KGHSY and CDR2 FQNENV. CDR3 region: CASSQSGTSKGEQFF. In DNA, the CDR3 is TGTGCCAGCAGCCAATCAGGGACTAGCAAGGGTGAGCAGTTCTTC.

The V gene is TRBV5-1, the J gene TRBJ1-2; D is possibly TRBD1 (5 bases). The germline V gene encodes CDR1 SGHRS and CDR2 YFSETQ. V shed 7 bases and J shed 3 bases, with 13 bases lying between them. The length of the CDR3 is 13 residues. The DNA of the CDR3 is TGCGCCAGCCGGCCGGGGACTTACTATGGCTACACCTTC. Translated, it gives CASRPGTYYGYTF.

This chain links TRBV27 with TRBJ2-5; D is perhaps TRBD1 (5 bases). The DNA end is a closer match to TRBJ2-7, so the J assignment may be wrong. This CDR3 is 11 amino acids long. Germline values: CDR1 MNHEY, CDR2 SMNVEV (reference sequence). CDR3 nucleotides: TGTGCCGTGCAGGGATCGTACGAGCAGTACTTC. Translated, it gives CAVQGSYEQYF.

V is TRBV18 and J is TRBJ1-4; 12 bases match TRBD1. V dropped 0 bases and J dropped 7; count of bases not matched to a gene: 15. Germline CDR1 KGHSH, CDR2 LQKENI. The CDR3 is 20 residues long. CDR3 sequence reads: CASSPPISGTGGAGGEKLFF. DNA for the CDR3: TGTGCCAGCTCACCACCGATCTCCGGGACAGGGGGCGCCGGGGGTGAAAAACTGTTTTTT.

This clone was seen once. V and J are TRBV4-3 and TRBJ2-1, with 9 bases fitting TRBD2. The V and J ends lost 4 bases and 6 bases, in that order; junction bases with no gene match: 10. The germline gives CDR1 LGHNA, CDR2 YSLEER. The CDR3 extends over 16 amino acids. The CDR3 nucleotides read TGCGCCAGCAGCCCGGCGGGGGGGCAAGGGTCCAATGAGCAGTTCTTC. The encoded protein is CASSPAGGQGSNEQFF.

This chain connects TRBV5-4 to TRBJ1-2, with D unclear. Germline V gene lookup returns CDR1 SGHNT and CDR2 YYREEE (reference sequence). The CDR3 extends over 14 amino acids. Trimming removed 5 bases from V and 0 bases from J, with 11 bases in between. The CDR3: CASRLRGSNYGYTF. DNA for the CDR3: TGTGCCAGCAGGTTGAGAGGCTCTAACTATGGCTACACCTTC.

CDR3 nucleotides: TGTGCCAGCAGCTTCGACGACAGGGAGGAAAGGTTTGGGACAGATACGCAGTATTTT. Translation: CASSFDDREERFGTDTQYF. This chain links TRBV13 with TRBJ2-3, with TRBD1 as a possible D gene (7 bases). Trimming left V 3 bases short and J 3 bases short, with 25 bases between. Germline V gene sequence: CDR1 PRHDT, CDR2 FYEKMQ (reference sequence). CDR3 length equals 19 residues.

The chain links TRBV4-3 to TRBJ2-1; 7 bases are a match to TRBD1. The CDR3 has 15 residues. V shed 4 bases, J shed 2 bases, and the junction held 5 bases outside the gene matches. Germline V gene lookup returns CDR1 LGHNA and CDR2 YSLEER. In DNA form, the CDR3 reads TGCGCCAGCAGCCGACGACAGGGACCCTACAATGAGCAGTTCTTC. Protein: CASSRRQGPYNEQFF.

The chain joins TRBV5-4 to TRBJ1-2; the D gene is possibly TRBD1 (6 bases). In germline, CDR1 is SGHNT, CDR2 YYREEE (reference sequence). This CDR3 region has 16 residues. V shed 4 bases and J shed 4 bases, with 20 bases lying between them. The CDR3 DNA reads TGTGCCAGCAGCCCCCGCCGGGACACCTTTTCCTATGGCTACACCTTC. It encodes CASSPRRDTFSYGYTF.

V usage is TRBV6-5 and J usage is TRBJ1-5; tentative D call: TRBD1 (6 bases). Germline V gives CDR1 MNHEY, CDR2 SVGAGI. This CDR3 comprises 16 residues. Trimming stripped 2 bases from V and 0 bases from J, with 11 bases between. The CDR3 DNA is TGTGCCAGCAGTTACGGGGGCCCGTATAGCAATCAGCCCCAGCATTTT. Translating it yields CASSYGGPYSNQPQHF.

The CDR3 nucleotides are TGTGCCAGCAGCTTAGGAGTCTCCGGGATGAACACTGAAGCTTTCTTT. This gives the protein CASSLGVSGMNTEAFF. This chain uses TRBV7-9 with TRBJ1-1; D is unresolved. CDR3 length equals 16 residues. V was clipped by 1 base and J by 0 bases, with 12 bases between them. The germline V gene encodes CDR1 SEHNR and CDR2 FQNEAQ (reference sequence). Based on the CDR3 plus reference TRBV7-9 and TRBJ1-1, the full variable domain is DTGVSQNPRHKITKRGQNVTFRCDPISEHNRLYWYRQTLGQGPEFLTYFQNEAQLEKSRLLSDRFSAERPKGSFSTLEIQRTEQGDSAMYLCASSLGVSGMNTEAFFGQGTRLTVV.

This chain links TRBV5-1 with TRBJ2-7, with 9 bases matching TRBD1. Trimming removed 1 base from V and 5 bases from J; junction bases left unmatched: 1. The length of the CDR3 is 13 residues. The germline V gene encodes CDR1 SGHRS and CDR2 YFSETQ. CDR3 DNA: TGCGCCAGCAGCTTGCGGACAGGGGACGAGCAGTACGTC. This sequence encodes CASSLRTGDEQYV.

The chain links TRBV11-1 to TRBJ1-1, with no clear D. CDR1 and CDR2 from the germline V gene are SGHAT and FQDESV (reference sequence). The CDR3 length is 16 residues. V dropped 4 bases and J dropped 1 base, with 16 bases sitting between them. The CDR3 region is CASSSVHSNPNTEAFF. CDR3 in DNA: TGTGCCAGCAGCTCCGTCCACAGTAACCCGAACACTGAAGCTTTCTTT.